The entry below gives a single TCR beta chain sequence along with its context. Its target is unknown. This sample is part of a study of hypomethylating agent response in myelodysplastic syndrome. Study-wide findings and caveats: After hypomethylating agent treatment, diversity and clonality showed no significant change, overall or by response.

The CDR3 is 16 amino acids. V gave up 3 bases and J gave up 5 bases; unmatched junction bases: 10. From germline, CDR1 is SGHAT and CDR2 FQNNGV. Profiling relied on immunoSEQ multiplex PCR, and the TCRdb table lists in-frame clones only, not all of them. In the table there are 7,000 or so clones, 70% to 90% of which are singletons. This chain connects TRBV11-2 to TRBJ2-5, with 9 bases identical to TRBD1. The sample consisted of bone marrow, taken before or after starting hypomethylating agent treatment for myelodysplastic syndrome (not recorded which). The TCR originated in a human donor with myelodysplastic syndrome. CDR3 nucleotides: TGTGCCAGCAGCTTCAACCCGGGACAGGGTCCGGAGACCCAGTACTTC. This encodes CASSFNPGQGPETQYF.